This T cell receptor beta chain was identified in a study of vaccination and CD4 T cells after COVID-19. Study-wide background: Recovered-phase convalescent patients showed SARS-CoV-2 positivity by nasal swab PCR; about ten were mild, one severe. Blood was drawn a median around 71 days post second dose, range 14 to 241.

Sequencing of the DNA from cultured CD4+ T cells was carried out with the Oncomine TCR Beta short-read assay. TCRdb re-called the PCR reads through MiXCR, storing one row per CDR3 protein. Seen here are around 26,000 distinct CDR3 sequences, roughly 40% observed once, and the top ten hold under 13%. This clonotype was observed a few times. As yet, its antigen is unknown. The CDR3 has 15 amino acids. CDR1 LNHNV and CDR2 YYDKDF come from the germline V gene (reference sequence). V shed 1 base, J shed 8 bases, and the junction held 7 bases outside the gene matches. Treatment defined: approximately 10-day PBMC culture with coronavirus spike peptide pools or control peptides (ViraFEST assay).

The rearrangement links TRBV15 to TRBJ1-4, with 7 positions matching TRBD1. This TCR was recovered from a human donor who had recovered from COVID-19. Specimen: CD4+ T cells from blood, cultured in vitro. The CDR3 DNA reads as TGTGCCACCAGCAGAGCGACAGGGAGTAGAGAAAAACTGTTTTTT. Residues: CATSRATGSREKLFF.